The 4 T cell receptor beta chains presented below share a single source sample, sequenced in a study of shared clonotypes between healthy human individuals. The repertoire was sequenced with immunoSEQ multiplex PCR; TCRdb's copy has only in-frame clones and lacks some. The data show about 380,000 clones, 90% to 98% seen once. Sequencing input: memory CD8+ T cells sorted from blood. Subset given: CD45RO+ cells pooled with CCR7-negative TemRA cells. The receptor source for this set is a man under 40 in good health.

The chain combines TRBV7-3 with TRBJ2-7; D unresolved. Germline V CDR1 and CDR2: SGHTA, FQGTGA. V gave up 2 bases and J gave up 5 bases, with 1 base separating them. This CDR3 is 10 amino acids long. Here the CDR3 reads CASSLDEQYF. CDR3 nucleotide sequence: TGTGCCAGCAGCTTAGACGAGCAGTACTTC. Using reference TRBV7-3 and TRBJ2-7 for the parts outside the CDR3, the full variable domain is GAGVSQTPSNKVTEKGKYVELRCDPISGHTALYWYRQSLGQGPEFLIYFQGTGAADDSGLPNDRFFAVRPEGSVSTLKIQRTERGDSAVYLCASSLDEQYFGPGTRLTVT.

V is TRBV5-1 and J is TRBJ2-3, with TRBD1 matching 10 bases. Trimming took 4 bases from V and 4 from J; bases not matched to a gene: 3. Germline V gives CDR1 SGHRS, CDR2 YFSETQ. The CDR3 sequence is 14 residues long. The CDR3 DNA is TGCGCCAGCAGCGGGACAGGGGCCCCAGATACGCAGTATTTT. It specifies CASSGTGAPDTQYF.

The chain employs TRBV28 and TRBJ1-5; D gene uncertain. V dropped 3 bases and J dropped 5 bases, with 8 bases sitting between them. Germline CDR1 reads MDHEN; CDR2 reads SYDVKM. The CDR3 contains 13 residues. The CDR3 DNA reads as TGTGCCAGCAGTTTCGTTTCCCATCAGCCCCAGCATTTT. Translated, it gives CASSFVSHQPQHF.

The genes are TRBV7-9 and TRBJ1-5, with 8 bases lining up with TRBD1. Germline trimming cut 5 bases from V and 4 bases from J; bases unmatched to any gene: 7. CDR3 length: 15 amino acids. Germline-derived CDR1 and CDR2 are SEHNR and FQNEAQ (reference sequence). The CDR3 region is CASSPGTGSNQPQHF. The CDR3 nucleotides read TGTGCCAGCAGCCCCGGGACAGGTAGTAATCAGCCCCAGCATTTT.